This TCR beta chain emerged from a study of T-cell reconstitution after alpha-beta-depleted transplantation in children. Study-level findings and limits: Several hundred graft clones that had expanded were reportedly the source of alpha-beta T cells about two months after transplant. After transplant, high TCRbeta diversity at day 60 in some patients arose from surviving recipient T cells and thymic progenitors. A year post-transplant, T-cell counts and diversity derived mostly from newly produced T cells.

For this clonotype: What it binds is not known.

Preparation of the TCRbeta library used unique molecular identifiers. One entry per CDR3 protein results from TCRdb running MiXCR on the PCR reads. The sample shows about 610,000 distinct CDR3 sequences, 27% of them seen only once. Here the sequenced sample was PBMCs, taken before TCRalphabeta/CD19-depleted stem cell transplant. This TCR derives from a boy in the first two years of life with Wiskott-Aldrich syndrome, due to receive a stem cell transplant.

This CDR3 reads CASSTTKRETQYF. In DNA form, the CDR3 reads TGCGCCAGCAGTACGACTAAGCGGGAGACCCAGTACTTC. The chain uses TRBV10-2 and TRBJ2-5; D is perhaps TRBD2 (5 bases). Per germline, CDR1 WSHSY and CDR2 SAAADI. V was shortened by 5 bases and J by 5 bases, with 12 bases between the two germline ends. The CDR3 totals 13 residues.